This paragraph covers one TCR beta chain sequence. These data come from a study of blood T cell repertoires in COVID-19. About the research overall: The United States, Italy and Spain supplied acute and convalescent COVID-19 samples.

In the study's own analysis: Using reference gene primer amplification, nucleated cell counts were estimated. Generated by immunoSEQ multiplex PCR, the TCRdb table keeps only in-frame clones and is missing some. That table furnishes V, J and clone size, whereas the DNA furnished D and trimming. The sample lists some 120,000 clones, 80% occurring once. The CDR3 runs to 15 residues. Germline assignment: CDR1 SGHTA and CDR2 FQGNSA. Unmatched junction bases numbered 7, after V lost 5 bases and J lost 4 bases. Sequenced: peripheral blood. The chain links TRBV7-2 to TRBJ2-5, with 10 bases that match TRBD2. This receptor was identified in a human donor in a cohort sampled during active COVID-19. The CDR3 bases are TGTGCCAGCAGCCCTAGCGGGGGAGATCGAGAGACCCAGTACTTC. Its translation is CASSPSGGDRETQYF.